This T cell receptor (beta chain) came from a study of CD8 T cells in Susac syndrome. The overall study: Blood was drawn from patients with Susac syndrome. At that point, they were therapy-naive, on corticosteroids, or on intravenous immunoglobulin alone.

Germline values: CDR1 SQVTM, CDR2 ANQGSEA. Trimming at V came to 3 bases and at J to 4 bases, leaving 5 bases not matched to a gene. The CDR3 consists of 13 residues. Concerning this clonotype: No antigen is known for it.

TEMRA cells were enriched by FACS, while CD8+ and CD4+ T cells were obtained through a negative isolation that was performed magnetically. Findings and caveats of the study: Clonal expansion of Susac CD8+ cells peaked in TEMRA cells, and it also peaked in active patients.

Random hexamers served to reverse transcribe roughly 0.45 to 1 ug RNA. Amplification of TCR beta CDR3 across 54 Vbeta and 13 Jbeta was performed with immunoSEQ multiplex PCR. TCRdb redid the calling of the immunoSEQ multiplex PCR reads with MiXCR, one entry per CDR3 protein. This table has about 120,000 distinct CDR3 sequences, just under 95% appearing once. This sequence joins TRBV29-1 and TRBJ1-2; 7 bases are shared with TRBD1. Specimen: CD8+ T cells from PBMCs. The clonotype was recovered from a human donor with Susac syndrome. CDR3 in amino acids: CSVDTGEGYGYTF. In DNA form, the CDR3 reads TGCAGCGTTGATACAGGGGAGGGCTATGGCTACACCTTC.